The clone carrying this T cell receptor (beta chain) was found a few times. This entry is derived from a study of blood T cells in healthy people across ages. Then a second PCR, running roughly 7 to 11 cycles, was carried out with a sample-barcoded 5' primer and a J-beta primer mix. One entry per CDR3 protein, called by TCRdb with MiXCR from the 5' RACE reads. The data show 600,000 to 850,000 distinct CDR3 sequences, approximately 25% seen once. A further study also used this sample, focusing on T cells of mothers and their children. Turning to that study: Overlap ran slightly, non-significantly higher for related than unrelated mother-child pairs.

The clonotype comes from a boy younger than 18 in good health. Sequenced sample: blood.

The CDR3 nucleotides are TGTGCCAGCAGCTCACGGGGCCGACTAGCGGGAGAAGGCGAGACCCAGTACTTC. Amino acid sequence: CASSSRGRLAGEGETQYF. The rearrangement joins TRBV7-8 to TRBJ2-5; TRBD2 matches 12 bases. V trimming: 4 bases; J trimming: 5 bases; junction bases outside the gene matches: 14. From germline, CDR1 is SGHVS and CDR2 FQNEAQ. The CDR3 sequence is 18 residues long. The variable domain in full, with the rest retrieved from reference TRBV7-8 and TRBJ2-5, is GAGVSQSPRYKVAKRGQDVALRCDPISGHVSLFWYQQALGQGPEFLTYFQNEAQLDKSGLPSDRFFAERPEGSVSTLKIQRTQQEDSAVYLCASSSRGRLAGEGETQYFGPGTRLLVL.